This T cell receptor beta chain was sequenced for a study of blood T cell repertoires in COVID-19. Looking at the study overall: From the United States, Italy and Spain came samples of acute and convalescent COVID-19. The cDNA or gDNA used as material had been derived from T cells, B-cell-depleted T cells, or PBMCs.

Original methodology: Reference gene primer amplification yielded estimated nucleated cell counts. Data came from immunoSEQ multiplex PCR; TCRdb stores just in-frame clones and leaves some out. That table supplies the V and J calls and clone size; D and trimming were determined from the DNA. The repertoire holds 150,000 to 180,000 clones, approximately 80% seen once, with roughly 29% in the top ten. Germline V gene data show CDR1 as SGHRS and CDR2 as YFSETQ. This CDR3 has 14 residues. V trimming: 1 base; J trimming: 8 bases; junction bases outside the gene matches: 5. Sequencing used peripheral blood. The chain joins TRBV5-1 to TRBJ1-2; 10 positions agree with TRBD1. The sequence derives from an older woman with acute or convalescent COVID-19. CDR3: CASSLRQGANGYTF. As DNA, the CDR3 is TGCGCCAGCAGCTTGAGACAGGGGGCGAACGGCTACACCTTC.